This T cell receptor (beta chain) was profiled in a study of T cells in localized non-small cell lung cancer (dated by TCRdb to 2020 to 2021). Concerning the study at large: Comparing tumors with uninvolved tumor-adjacent lungs, the study looked at the T cell repertoires of about 240 patients with early-stage NSCLC. The cohort consisted of 200 to 300 treatment-naive NSCLC patients whose localized lung tumors had been resected. The mean age of the NSCLC patients was around 65 years, with 120 to 150 men and nearly 110 women. Summary of the overall study and its limitations: Uninvolved tumor-adjacent lung showed the highest T cell clonality, higher than tumor, which suggests more focused antigenic responses in the uninvolved tumor-adjacent lung. Because the study design was exploratory, TCR variables were selected using unadjusted p-values without false-discovery rate correction. Because multi-region tumor sequencing was not performed, intratumor heterogeneity could not be ruled out. Longer overall survival was associated with higher T cell density in blood, whereas shorter survival was associated with higher clonality in adjacent lung. A median of around 57 of the top 100 tumor clones turned up in the paired uninvolved adjacent lung, and 25 to 30 of those clones also ranked among the top 100 of that same adjacent lung.

Of note for this clone: What antigen it recognizes has not been identified. No per-base quality is available; no much larger clone lies one base away.

CDR1 is given as SGHRS and CDR2 as YFSETQ, both from the germline V gene. The CDR3 runs 15 amino acids, cysteine and phenylalanine included. Only the CDR3 region is kept as DNA, spanning 45 bases read in frame from base 1. The junction shows trimming of 4 bases on V and 2 bases on J, and the gene matches do not reach 5 bases of it. At diagnosis, tumor, uninvolved tumor-adjacent lung and peripheral blood were collected and then preserved as a mix of FFPE and fresh-frozen material. For TCR repertoire profiling, the blood samples were analyzed as peripheral blood mononuclear cells. TCR beta CDR3 regions were sequenced from DNA using the immunoSEQ Assay. The original methods were these. To compute T cell density, TCR beta template counts were normalized to usable DNA, which was estimated by amplifying housekeeping genes. The preseqR package was used to estimate richness by extrapolating to 400,000 templates for PBMC samples and to 120,000 templates for tissue samples. Clonality was defined by subtracting Pielou's evenness from one. Tissue-enriched TCRs were identified through differential abundance testing performed on productive amino-acid clonotypes, with a minimum total count of 5 and an alpha of 0.1. The Jaccard Index and the Morisita Overlap Index were used to measure repertoire overlap between compartments. GLIPH clustered TCR beta CDR3s with public tetramer-defined viral CDR3s; viral motifs required at least three viral sequences plus V-gene enrichment. Entries here come from immuneACCESS through TCRdb and include only in-frame sequences with V and J called. Some clones fail to appear in such tables; in the studies checked, an unresolved V gene covers under half of the shortfall, and the cause of the remainder is unknown. D and trimming come from the DNA, and the V and J calls and clone size come from that table. This sample gives 24,000 or so clones in total; about nine tenths of them show up just once. The top ten constitute under 10% of the sample.

The sequence links TRBV5-1 to TRBJ2-3; TRBD1 fits 9 bases in the junction. This clonotype was obtained from a woman between 35 and 75 years old with stage III lung adenocarcinoma. The sample in question was peripheral blood mononuclear cells, obtained before any cancer treatment. The DNA sequence follows: TGCGCCAGCAGCCGGACAGGGGACGACACAGATACGCAGTATTTT. This is translated as CASSRTGDDTDTQYF.